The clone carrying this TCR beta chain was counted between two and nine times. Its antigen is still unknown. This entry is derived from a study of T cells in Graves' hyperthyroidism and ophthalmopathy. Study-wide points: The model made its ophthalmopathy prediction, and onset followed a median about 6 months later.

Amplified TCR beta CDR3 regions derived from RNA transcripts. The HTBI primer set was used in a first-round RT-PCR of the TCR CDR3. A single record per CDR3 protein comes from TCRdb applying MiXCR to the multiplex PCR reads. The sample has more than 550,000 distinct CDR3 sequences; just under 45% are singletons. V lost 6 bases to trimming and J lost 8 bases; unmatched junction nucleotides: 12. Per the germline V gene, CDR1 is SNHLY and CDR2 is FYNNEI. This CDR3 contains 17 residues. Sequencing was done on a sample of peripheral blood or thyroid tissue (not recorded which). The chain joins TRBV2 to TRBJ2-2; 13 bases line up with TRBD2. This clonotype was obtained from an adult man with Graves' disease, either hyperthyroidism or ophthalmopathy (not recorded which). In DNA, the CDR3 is TGTGCCAGCAGCCCACACGGACTAGCGGGAGTAAGAGGGGAGCTGTTTTTT. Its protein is CASSPHGLAGVRGELFF. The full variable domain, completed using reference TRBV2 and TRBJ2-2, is EPEVTQTPSHQVTQMGQEVILRCVPISNHLYFYWYRQILGQKVEFLVSFYNNEISEKSEIFDDQFSVERPDGSNFTLKIRSTKLEDSAMYFCASSPHGLAGVRGELFFGEGSRLTVL.